The clone carrying this T cell receptor beta chain has more than one count but fewer than ten. Researchers generated TCR beta cDNA from around 0.55 ug of total RNA, relying on a constant-region primer. A slightly modified ARM-PCR protocol with three nested multiplex PCR rounds produced these TCR beta libraries. MiXCR was run by TCRdb on the multiplex PCR reads, yielding one entry per CDR3 protein. The table records about 200,000 distinct CDR3 sequences, less than 70% of them present only once. The researchers obtained blood RNA from unsorted whole blood and also extracted germline DNA. The data were taken from a study of tumor-infiltrating lymphocytes in primary liver carcinoma. Study overall: Patients were men and women aged 30 to 69 years.

Sequenced input: peripheral blood. This sequence originates from a woman aged 55-69 years with primary liver carcinoma and hepatitis B virus infection.

The CDR3 sequence is CASSPRQGETQYF. CDR3 bases: TGTGCCAGCAGCCCGAGACAGGGGGAGACCCAGTACTTC. The chain recombines TRBV7-9 with TRBJ2-5; 8 bases are a match to TRBD1. The V gene end was trimmed by 5 bases and the J gene end by 5 bases; junction bases not matched to a gene: 4. This CDR3 has 13 amino acids. The germline CDR1 and CDR2 sequences are SEHNR and FQNEAQ (reference sequence).